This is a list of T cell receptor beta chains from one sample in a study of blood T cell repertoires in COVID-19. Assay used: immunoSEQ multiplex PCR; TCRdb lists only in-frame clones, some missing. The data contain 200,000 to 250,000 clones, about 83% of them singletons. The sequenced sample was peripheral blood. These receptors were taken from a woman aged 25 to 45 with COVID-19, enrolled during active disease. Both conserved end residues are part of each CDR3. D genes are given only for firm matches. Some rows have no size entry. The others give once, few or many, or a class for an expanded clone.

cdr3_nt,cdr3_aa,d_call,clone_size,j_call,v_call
TGTGCCAGCTCAGACCAATCGGAGGGGCGTGGATATGGCTACACCTTC,CASSDQSEGRGYGYTF,.,.,TRBJ1-2,TRBV18
TGCGCCAGCAGCTTGCCCGGGACAGGGGACGGCTACACCTTC,CASSLPGTGDGYTF,TRBD1,once,TRBJ1-2,TRBV5-1
TGTGCCAGCAGCTTACCCCGGACTAGCGGGAGCTACGAGCAGTACTTC,CASSLPRTSGSYEQYF,TRBD2,.,TRBJ2-7,TRBV7-9
TGTGCCAGCAGTTTACTAGATAGCAATCAGCCCCAGCATTTT,CASSLLDSNQPQHF,.,few,TRBJ1-5,TRBV28
TGTGCCAGCAGCTTAGCGGGCCGGGGGGGCCCAAAGACCCAGTACTTC,CASSLAGRGGPKTQYF,TRBD2,.,TRBJ2-5,TRBV7-2
TGCGCCAGCAGCGCAAAGGGGGCGGGGTACGAGCAGTACTTC,CASSAKGAGYEQYF,.,once,TRBJ2-7,TRBV5-1
TGTGCCAGCAGGGAGACTAACTATGGCTACACCTTC,CASRETNYGYTF,.,few,TRBJ1-2,TRBV6-5
TGTGCCAGCAGCCCTTGCTCCTACGAGCAGTACTTC,CASSPCSYEQYF,.,.,TRBJ2-7,TRBV9
TGTGCCAGCAGCGAGCGAACTCAACCCAGGCAGTTCTTC,CASSERTQPRQFF,.,few,TRBJ2-1,TRBV4-2
TGTGCCAGCAGCTTTTTACAGCGGGAGGCCTACGAGCAGTACTTC,CASSFLQREAYEQYF,TRBD2,.,TRBJ2-7,TRBV7-2
TGTGCCAGTAGTATAGACACCGGGGGGGGACCCTACAATGAGCAGTTCTTC,CASSIDTGGGPYNEQFF,TRBD2,.,TRBJ2-1,TRBV19
TGTGCCAGCAGACTAGCGGGAGAAGAGACCCAGTACTTC,CASRLAGEETQYF,TRBD2,.,TRBJ2-5,TRBV3-1/TRBV3-2
TGTGCCAGCAGCGCTGAGGGGTCGAGTAGCGGGATTTACAATGAGCAGTTCTTC,CASSAEGSSSGIYNEQFF,TRBD2,.,TRBJ2-1,TRBV5-6
TGTGCCAGCAGTTTATCGTCGGGGGGGGGAGGAGAGCAGTTCTTC,CASSLSSGGGGEQFF,TRBD2,.,TRBJ2-1,TRBV27
TGTGCCAGCTCACCGGACGTCAGCAGGGTATCCCGTGAGCAGTTCTTC,CASSPDVSRVSREQFF,.,.,TRBJ2-1,TRBV18
TGTGCCAGCACCCTTTCCCGGGGGAACATTCAGTACTTC,CASTLSRGNIQYF,.,.,TRBJ2-4,TRBV12-3/TRBV12-4
TGTGCCAGCAGCGGACTAGCGGGGGGTATTGATACGCAGTATTTT,CASSGLAGGIDTQYF,TRBD2,.,TRBJ2-3,TRBV7-3
TGTGCCAGCAGCTCGGGACAGGGTGGCAATCAGCCCCAGCATTTT,CASSSGQGGNQPQHF,TRBD1,few,TRBJ1-5,TRBV7-2
TGTGCCAGCAGAGGACAGGGTTTGGGCTCCTACGAGCAGTACTTC,CASRGQGLGSYEQYF,TRBD1,.,TRBJ2-7,TRBV6-5
TGTGCCAGCAGCCAAGAGAGGGTCCGACACACTGAAGCTTTCTTT,CASSQERVRHTEAFF,.,.,TRBJ1-1,TRBV3-1/TRBV3-2
TGCAGCGTTACCCAGATGAACACTGAAGCTTTCTTT,CSVTQMNTEAFF,.,.,TRBJ1-1,TRBV29-1
TGTGCCAGCAGTAGACAGGAGACGAATGGCTACACCTTC,CASSRQETNGYTF,.,.,TRBJ1-2,TRBV6-2/TRBV6-3
TGTGCCTGGAGTGTAGGGCGCAGGGGGGAAGCTTTCTTT,CAWSVGRRGEAFF,TRBD1,.,TRBJ1-1,TRBV30
TGTGCCAGCAGCGAGGCGGGGGGGCCGAACAATGAGCAGTTCTTC,CASSEAGGPNNEQFF,TRBD2,.,TRBJ2-1,TRBV6-5
TGTGCCAGTAGTGAAACTAGCGGGGGGTTAAAGACCCAGTACTTC,CASSETSGGLKTQYF,TRBD2,once,TRBJ2-5,TRBV19